These 13 T cell receptor beta chains originate from one sample sequenced in a study of molecular identifiers for immune sequencing clone quantification. TCRdb re-called the PCR reads with MiXCR, one entry per CDR3 protein. The sample has over 100,000 distinct CDR3 sequences, 30% to 35% seen once. Specimen: naive CD8+ T cells from blood, with Jurkat cell RNA spiked in. The sample's subset: FACS-sorted CD8+CD4-CCR7+CD45RA+ naive T cells. These receptors were taken from a human donor in good health. Some libraries in this study had Jurkat cell RNA spiked in.

The V call is TRBV13, the J call TRBJ2-5, with 7 bases aligning to TRBD2. V shed 5 bases and J 1 base; nucleotides not matched to a gene: 10. Germline CDR1 is PRHDT and CDR2 is FYEKMQ (reference sequence). The CDR3 spans 16 residues. The CDR3 DNA sequence: TGTGCCAGCAGCAGCCCGTCCCGGGAGGTCCAAGAGACCCAGTACTTC. The encoded protein is CASSSPSREVQETQYF.

This clonotype was counted a few times. The CDR3 DNA sequence: TGTGCCAGCAGCTATTCACAGGGGAGCACAGATACGCAGTATTTT. Amino acid sequence: CASSYSQGSTDTQYF. The chain uses TRBV13 and TRBJ2-3; the match to TRBD1 covers 7 bases. From germline, CDR1 is PRHDT and CDR2 FYEKMQ (reference sequence). Germline trimming cut 4 bases from V and 0 bases from J; bases unmatched to any gene: 4. The CDR3 has 15 amino acids.

V and J are TRBV19 and TRBJ2-5; 8 bases line up with TRBD1. V shed 4 bases, J shed 4 bases, and the junction held 5 bases outside the gene matches. The CDR3 spans 14 residues. Per germline, CDR1 LNHDA and CDR2 SQIVND (reference sequence). CDR3 amino acids: CASSTFTGGETQYF. Here the CDR3 DNA reads TGTGCCAGTAGTACCTTTACAGGGGGAGAGACCCAGTACTTC.

This chain joins TRBV21-1 and TRBJ2-6; the table's TRBD1 call for D was not verified on the DNA. TRBV21-1 counts as a pseudogene. The CDR3 runs 16 residues. DNA of the CDR3: TGTGCCAGCAGCAAGGGACAGGGGAGTGGGGCCAACGTCCTGACTTTC. Protein: CASSKGQGSGANVLTF.

Details on this clonotype: The germline gene is not matched at one end of the junction; a read error may be the cause. The rearrangement links TRBV6-5 to TRBJ2-1; 7 bases agree with TRBD2. Germline lookup yields CDR1 MNHEY and CDR2 SVGAGI. The CDR3 runs to 17 residues. As DNA, the CDR3 is TGTGCCAGCGGTTACTCGCTTGCGGGAGCTTCGTACAATGAGCAGTTCTTC. It yields the protein CASGYSLAGASYNEQFF.

Notes on this clonotype: A much larger clonotype is one base distant, so this may be a read error. The chain joins TRBV7-6 to TRBJ2-3, with D perhaps TRBD2 (5 bases). Looked up from germline, CDR1 is SGHVS and CDR2 is FNYEAQ. This CDR3 is 16 amino acids long. The CDR3 sequence: CASSLGEWGTPDTLYF. The CDR3 nucleotides are TGTGCCAGCAGCTTAGGGGAGTGGGGAACTCCAGATACGCTGTATTTT.

The V and J genes are TRBV12-3 or TRBV12-4 and TRBJ2-3; possible D gene TRBD1, 6 bases. This CDR3 is 15 amino acids long. Trimming took off 7 bases at V and 8 bases at J, with 22 bases between the two ends. The CDR3 DNA sequence: TGTGCCAGCAACCAACAGGGTACTTTCATCGGTACGCAGTATTTT. It is translated as CASNQQGTFIGTQYF.

As regards this clonotype: A junction boundary mismatches the germline segment, possibly from a read error. This chain links TRBV29-1 with TRBJ2-5; D is ambiguous. CDR1 is SQVTM, CDR2 ANQGSEA, per germline. The CDR3 contains 12 residues. This CDR3 reads CCVDKNDETQYF. The CDR3 DNA reads as TGCTGCGTTGATAAAAATGATGAGACCCAGTACTTC.

This clonotype was found many times. The V and J genes are TRBV3-1 and TRBJ2-7; D uncertain. The CDR3 is 12 residues long. Germline CDR1 and CDR2: LGHDT and YNNKEL (reference sequence). V was trimmed by 2 bases and J by 6 bases, leaving 8 bases between them. In nucleotides, the CDR3 is TGTGCCAGCAGCCAATTTGCGGCCGAGCAGTACTTC. It yields the protein CASSQFAAEQYF.

Comment on this clonotype: A much larger clonotype is one base distant, so this may be a read error. The rearrangement uses TRBV28 and TRBJ2-3, with D perhaps TRBD2 (6 bases). Germline V CDR1 and CDR2: MDHEN, SYDVKM. Trimming removed 10 bases from V and 1 base from J, with 21 bases in between. The CDR3 contains 16 residues. The CDR3 DNA follows: TGTGCCACTTCCACCCCTAGCGACCTTTGCACAGATACGCAGTATTTT. Translating gives CATSTPSDLCTDTQYF. The complete variable domain, with remaining parts taken from reference TRBV28 and TRBJ2-3, reads DVKVTQSSRYLVKRTGEKVFLECVQDMDHENMFWYRQDPGLGLRLIYFSYDVKMKEKGDIPEGYSVSREKKERFSLILESASTNQTSMYLCATSTPSDLCTDTQYFGPGTRLTVL.

There are many counts of this clonotype. The V and J genes are TRBV29-1 and TRBJ2-3, with D unclear. Trimming pared 7 bases from V and 0 bases from J, leaving 11 bases between. In germline, CDR1 is SQVTM, CDR2 ANQGSEA. There are 13 residues in the CDR3. Written as DNA, the CDR3 is TGCAGCGCCGATGGACCTAGCACAGATACGCAGTATTTT. Translated: CSADGPSTDTQYF.

The table lists this clonotype with a few counts. The chain employs TRBV7-9 and TRBJ2-7; 14 positions agree with TRBD2. Per the germline V gene, CDR1 is SEHNR and CDR2 is FQNEAQ (reference sequence). CDR3 size: 15 residues. V trimming: 5 bases; J trimming: 7 bases; junction bases outside the gene matches: 7. The CDR3 is CASSQGLAGGGEQYF. The DNA for the CDR3 is TGTGCCAGCAGCCAAGGACTAGCGGGGGGCGGTGAGCAGTACTTC.

As to this clonotype: This could be a read error, since a much larger clone is one nucleotide away. As DNA, the CDR3 is TGTGCCAGCAGCGTAGGGCAAAGCGATCAGCCCCAGTATTTT. It specifies CASSVGQSDQPQYF. This chain links TRBV9 with TRBJ1-5; no firm D call. With the DNA end fitting TRBJ2-3 better, the J assignment may be wrong. The CDR3 is 14 amino acids. Germline CDR1 reads SGDLS; CDR2 reads YYNGEE.